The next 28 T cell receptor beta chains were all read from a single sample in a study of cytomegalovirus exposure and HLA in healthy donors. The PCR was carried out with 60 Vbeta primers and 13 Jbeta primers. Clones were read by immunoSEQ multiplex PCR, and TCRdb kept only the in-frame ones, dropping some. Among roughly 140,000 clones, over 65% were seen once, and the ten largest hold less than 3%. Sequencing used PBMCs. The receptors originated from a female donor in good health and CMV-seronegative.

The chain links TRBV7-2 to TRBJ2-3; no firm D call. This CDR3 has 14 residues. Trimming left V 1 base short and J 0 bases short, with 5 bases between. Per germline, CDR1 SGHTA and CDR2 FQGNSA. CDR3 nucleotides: TGTGCCAGCAGCTTAGGGGCCAGCACAGATACGCAGTATTTT. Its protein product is CASSLGASTDTQYF.

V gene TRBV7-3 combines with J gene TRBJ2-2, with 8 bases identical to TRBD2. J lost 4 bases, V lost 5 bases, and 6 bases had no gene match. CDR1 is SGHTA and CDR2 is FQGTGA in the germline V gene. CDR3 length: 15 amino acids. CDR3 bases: TGTGCCAGCAGCATCGCGGGGGGCCTCACCGGGGAGCTGTTTTTT. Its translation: CASSIAGGLTGELFF.

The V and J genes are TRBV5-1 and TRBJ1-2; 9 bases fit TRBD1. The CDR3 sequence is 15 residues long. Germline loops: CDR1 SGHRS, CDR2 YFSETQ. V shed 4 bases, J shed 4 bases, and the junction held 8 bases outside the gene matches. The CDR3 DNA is TGCGCCAGCAGCCAAGGACAGGGGTCCCTCTATGGCTACACCTTC. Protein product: CASSQGQGSLYGYTF.

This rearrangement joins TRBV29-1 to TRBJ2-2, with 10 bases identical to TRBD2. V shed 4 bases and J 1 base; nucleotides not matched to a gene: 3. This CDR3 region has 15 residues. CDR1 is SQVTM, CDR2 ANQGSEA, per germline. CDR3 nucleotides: TGCAGCGTTGGGAGGACTAGCGGGAACACCGGGGAGCTGTTTTTT. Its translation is CSVGRTSGNTGELFF.

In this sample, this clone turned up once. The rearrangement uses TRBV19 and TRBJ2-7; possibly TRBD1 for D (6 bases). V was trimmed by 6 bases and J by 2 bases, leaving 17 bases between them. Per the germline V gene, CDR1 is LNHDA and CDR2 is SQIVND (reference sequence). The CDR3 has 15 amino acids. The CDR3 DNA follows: TGTGCCAGTAGCTTCCGGAGGACAGCAACCTACGAGCAGTACTTC. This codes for CASSFRRTATYEQYF. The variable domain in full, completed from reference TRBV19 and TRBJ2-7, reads DGGITQSPKYLFRKEGQNVTLSCEQNLNHDAMYWYRQDPGQGLRLIYYSQIVNDFQKGDIAEGYSVSREKKESFPLTVTSAQKNPTAFYLCASSFRRTATYEQYFGPGTRLTVT.

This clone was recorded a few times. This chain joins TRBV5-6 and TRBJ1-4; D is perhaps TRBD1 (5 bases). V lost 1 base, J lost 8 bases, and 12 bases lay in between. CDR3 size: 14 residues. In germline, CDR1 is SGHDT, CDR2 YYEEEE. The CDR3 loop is CASSLLGVSEKLFF. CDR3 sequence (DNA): TGTGCCAGCAGCTTGCTAGGGGTATCCGAAAAACTGTTTTTT.

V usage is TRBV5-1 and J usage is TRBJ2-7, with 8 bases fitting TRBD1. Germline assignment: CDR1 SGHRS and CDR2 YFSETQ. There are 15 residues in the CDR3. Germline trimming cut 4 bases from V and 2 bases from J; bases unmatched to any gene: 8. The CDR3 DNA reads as TGCGCCAGCAGCCTGATTCCGGGACAGGCCTACGAGCAGTACTTC. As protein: CASSLIPGQAYEQYF.

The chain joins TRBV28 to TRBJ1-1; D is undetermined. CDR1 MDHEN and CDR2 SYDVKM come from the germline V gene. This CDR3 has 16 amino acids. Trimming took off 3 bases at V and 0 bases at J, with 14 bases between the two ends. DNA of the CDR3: TGTGCCAGCAGTTTCCGCGGGGTTATGATGAACACTGAAGCTTTCTTT. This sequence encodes CASSFRGVMMNTEAFF.

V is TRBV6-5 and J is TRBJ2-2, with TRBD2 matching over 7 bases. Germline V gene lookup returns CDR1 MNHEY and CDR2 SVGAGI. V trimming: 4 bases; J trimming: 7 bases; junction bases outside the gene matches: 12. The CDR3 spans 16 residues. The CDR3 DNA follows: TGTGCCAGCAGTTCCCCCATCGGGGGGTATGGCGGGGAGCTGTTTTTT. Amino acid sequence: CASSSPIGGYGGELFF.

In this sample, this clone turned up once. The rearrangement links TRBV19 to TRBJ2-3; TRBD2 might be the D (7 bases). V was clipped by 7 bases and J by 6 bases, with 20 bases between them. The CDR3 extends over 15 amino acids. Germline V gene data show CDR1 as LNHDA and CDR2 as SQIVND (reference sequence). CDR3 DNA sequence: TGTGCCAGTAAGGGAGGGGCAGGGACAATGGATACGCAGTATTTT. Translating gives CASKGGAGTMDTQYF. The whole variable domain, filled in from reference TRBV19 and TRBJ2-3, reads DGGITQSPKYLFRKEGQNVTLSCEQNLNHDAMYWYRQDPGQGLRLIYYSQIVNDFQKGDIAEGYSVSREKKESFPLTVTSAQKNPTAFYLCASKGGAGTMDTQYFGPGTRLTVL.

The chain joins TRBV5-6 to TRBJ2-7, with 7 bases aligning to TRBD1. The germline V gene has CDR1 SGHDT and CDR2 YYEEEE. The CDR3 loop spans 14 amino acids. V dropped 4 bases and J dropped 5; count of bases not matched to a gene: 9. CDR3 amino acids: CASSRDRVGHEQYF. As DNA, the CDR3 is TGTGCCAGCAGCCGCGACAGGGTCGGCCACGAGCAGTACTTC.

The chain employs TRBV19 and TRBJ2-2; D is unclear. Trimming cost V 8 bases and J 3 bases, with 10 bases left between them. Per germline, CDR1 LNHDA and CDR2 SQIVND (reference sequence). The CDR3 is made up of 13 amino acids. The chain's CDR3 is CASSEVYTGELFF. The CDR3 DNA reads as TGTGCCAGTTCTGAGGTTTACACCGGGGAGCTGTTTTTT.

The chain's CDR3 is CASSLDSNTDTQYF. CDR3 coding DNA: TGCGCCAGCAGCTTGGATTCTAACACAGATACGCAGTATTTT. V is TRBV5-1 and J is TRBJ2-3; D call uncertain. V dropped 0 bases and J dropped 2 bases, with 7 bases sitting between them. Germline CDR1 reads SGHRS; CDR2 reads YFSETQ. CDR3 size: 14 residues.

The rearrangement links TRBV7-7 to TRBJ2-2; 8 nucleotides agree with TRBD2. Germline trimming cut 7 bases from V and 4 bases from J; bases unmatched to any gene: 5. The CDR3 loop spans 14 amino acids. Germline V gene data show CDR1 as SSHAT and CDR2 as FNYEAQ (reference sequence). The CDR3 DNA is TGTGCCAGCATAGTCCTAGCGGGCACCGGGGAGCTGTTTTTT. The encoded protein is CASIVLAGTGELFF.

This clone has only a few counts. CDR3 in amino acids: CASSLDRDPFPEGYTF. CDR3 bases: TGTGCCAGCAGCTTGGACAGGGACCCCTTTCCAGAAGGCTACACCTTC. V gene TRBV7-2 combines with J gene TRBJ1-2; 8 bases line up with TRBD1. CDR3 size: 16 residues. Germline V CDR1 and CDR2: SGHTA, FQGNSA. The ends lost 3 bases at V and 8 bases at J; junction bases unmatched: 14.

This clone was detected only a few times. The CDR3 nucleotides are TGTGCCAGCAGTGAACAAAGGGGGTTCACTGAAGCTTTCTTT. It codes for CASSEQRGFTEAFF. The chain is built from TRBV6-5 and TRBJ1-1, with a weak D call TRBD1 (6 bases). Germline CDR1 and CDR2: MNHEY and SVGAGI. The CDR3 loop spans 14 amino acids. Trimming left V 5 bases short and J 4 bases short, with 14 bases between.

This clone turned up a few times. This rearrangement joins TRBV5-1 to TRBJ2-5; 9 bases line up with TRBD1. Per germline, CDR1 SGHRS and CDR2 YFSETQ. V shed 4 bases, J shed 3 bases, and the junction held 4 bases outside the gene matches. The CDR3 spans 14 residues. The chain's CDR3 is CASSRTGGEETQYF. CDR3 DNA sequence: TGCGCCAGCAGCAGAACAGGGGGCGAAGAGACCCAGTACTTC.

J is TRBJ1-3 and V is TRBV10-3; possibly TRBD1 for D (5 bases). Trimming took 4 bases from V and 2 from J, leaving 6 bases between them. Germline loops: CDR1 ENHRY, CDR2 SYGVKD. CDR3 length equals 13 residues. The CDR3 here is CAISAGAGNTIYF. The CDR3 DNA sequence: TGTGCCATCAGTGCGGGGGCTGGAAACACCATATATTTT.

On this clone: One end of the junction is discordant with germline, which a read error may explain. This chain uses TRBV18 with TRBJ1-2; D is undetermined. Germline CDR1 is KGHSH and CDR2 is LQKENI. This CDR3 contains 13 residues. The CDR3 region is CASSPSLPEGYPF. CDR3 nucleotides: TGTGCCAGCTCACCGTCTCTGCCAGAGGGCTACCCCTTC. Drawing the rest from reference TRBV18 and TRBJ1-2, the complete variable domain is NAGVMQNPRHLVRRRGQEARLRCSPMKGHSHVYWYRQLPEEGLKFMVYLQKENIIDESGMPKERFSAEFPKEGPSILRIQQVVRGDSAAYFCASSPSLPEGYPFGSGTRLTVV.

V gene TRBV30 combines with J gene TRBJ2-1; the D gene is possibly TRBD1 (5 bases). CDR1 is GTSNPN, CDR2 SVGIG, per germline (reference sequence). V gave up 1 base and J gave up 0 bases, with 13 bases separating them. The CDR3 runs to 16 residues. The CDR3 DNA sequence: TGTGCCTGGAGTGGACCGACAGAAAGCTCCTACAATGAGCAGTTCTTC. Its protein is CAWSGPTESSYNEQFF.

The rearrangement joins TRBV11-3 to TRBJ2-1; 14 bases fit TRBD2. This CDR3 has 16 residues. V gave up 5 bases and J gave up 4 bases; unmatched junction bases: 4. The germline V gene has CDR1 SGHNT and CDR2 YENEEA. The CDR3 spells CASSVGTSGSYNEQFF. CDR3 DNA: TGTGCCAGCAGCGTCGGGACTAGCGGGAGTTACAATGAGCAGTTCTTC.

The CDR3 bases are TGTGCCTGGAGTATAGTTGGGACAGCCGTTATGGGGAGTTCACCCCTCCACTTT. Translating gives CAWSIVGTAVMGSSPLHF. The J gene is TRBJ1-6, the V gene TRBV30; TRBD1 agrees at 7 bases. The ends lost 2 bases at V and 9 bases at J; junction bases unmatched: 19. This CDR3 has 18 amino acids. Per germline, CDR1 GTSNPN and CDR2 SVGIG (reference sequence).

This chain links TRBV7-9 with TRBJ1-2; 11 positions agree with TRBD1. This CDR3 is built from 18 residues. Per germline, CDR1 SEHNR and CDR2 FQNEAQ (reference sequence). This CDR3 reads CSGAPWTGGNLRNYGYTF. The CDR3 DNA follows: TGTTCCGGAGCCCCTTGGACAGGGGGCAACTTACGTAACTATGGCTACACCTTC.

The CDR3 DNA reads as TGTGCCAGCAGCTTGTTTGGCTCCCCCTCAAATCAGCCCCAGCATTTT. Protein sequence: CASSLFGSPSNQPQHF. The J gene is TRBJ1-5, the V gene TRBV5-6, with D hard to call. This CDR3 is 16 amino acids long. Germline lookup yields CDR1 SGHDT and CDR2 YYEEEE. Trimming removed 1 base at V and 4 bases at J, with 15 bases between.

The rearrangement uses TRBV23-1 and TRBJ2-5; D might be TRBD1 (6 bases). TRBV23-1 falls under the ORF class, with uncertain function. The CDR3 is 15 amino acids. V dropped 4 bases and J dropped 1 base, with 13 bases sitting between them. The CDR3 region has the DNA TGCGCCAGCAGTCCACCGAAACAGGGCCAAGAGACCCAGTACTTC. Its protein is CASSPPKQGQETQYF.

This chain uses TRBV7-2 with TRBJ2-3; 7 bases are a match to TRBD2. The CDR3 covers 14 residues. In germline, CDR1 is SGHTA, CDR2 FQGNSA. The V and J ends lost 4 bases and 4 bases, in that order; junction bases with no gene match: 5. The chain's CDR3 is CASSSYSGPDTQYF. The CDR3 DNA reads TGTGCCAGCAGCTCCTATAGCGGGCCAGATACGCAGTATTTT.

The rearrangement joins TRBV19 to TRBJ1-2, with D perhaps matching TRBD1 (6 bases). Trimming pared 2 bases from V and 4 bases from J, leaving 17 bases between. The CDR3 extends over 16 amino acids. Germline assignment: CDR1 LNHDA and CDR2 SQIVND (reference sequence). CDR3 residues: CASSIRRRRDIYGYTF. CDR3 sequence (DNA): TGTGCCAGTAGTATAAGGAGGCGCCGGGACATCTATGGCTACACCTTC.

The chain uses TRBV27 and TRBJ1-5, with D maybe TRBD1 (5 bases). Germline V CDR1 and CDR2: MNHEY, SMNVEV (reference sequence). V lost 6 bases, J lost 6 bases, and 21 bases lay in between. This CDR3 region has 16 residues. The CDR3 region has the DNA TGTGCCAGCAGCCCGCGGGGGGGAATGATCGTTCAGCCCCAGCATTTT. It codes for CASSPRGGMIVQPQHF.